The clone carrying this T cell receptor beta chain has a handful of counts. The antigen is not known. MiXCR, run by TCRdb on the reads, gives a single entry per CDR3 protein. This sample carries 150,000 to 200,000 distinct CDR3 sequences, more than 15% of them seen once, and the ten largest clones take roughly a sixth. The data originate from a study of T cell repertoires in cytomegalovirus infection. Germline CDR1 reads MDHEN; CDR2 reads SYDVKM. Unmatched junction bases numbered 0, after V lost 2 bases and J lost 1 base. This CDR3 spans 15 amino acids. Whole-study results and caveats: The ex vivo response was dominated by HLA-C-restricted CMV-specific TCR beta clonotypes.

This TCR was recovered from a human donor in good health (CMV status not recorded). Some clones in this sample may be carry-over from other donors' samples. The chain has TRBV28 and TRBJ2-3; 10 nucleotides align to TRBD2. Sample: CD8+ T cells from PBMCs. In DNA form, the CDR3 reads TGTGCCAGCAGTTTAGGACTAGCGGGCACAGATACGCAGTATTTT. It is translated as CASSLGLAGTDTQYF.